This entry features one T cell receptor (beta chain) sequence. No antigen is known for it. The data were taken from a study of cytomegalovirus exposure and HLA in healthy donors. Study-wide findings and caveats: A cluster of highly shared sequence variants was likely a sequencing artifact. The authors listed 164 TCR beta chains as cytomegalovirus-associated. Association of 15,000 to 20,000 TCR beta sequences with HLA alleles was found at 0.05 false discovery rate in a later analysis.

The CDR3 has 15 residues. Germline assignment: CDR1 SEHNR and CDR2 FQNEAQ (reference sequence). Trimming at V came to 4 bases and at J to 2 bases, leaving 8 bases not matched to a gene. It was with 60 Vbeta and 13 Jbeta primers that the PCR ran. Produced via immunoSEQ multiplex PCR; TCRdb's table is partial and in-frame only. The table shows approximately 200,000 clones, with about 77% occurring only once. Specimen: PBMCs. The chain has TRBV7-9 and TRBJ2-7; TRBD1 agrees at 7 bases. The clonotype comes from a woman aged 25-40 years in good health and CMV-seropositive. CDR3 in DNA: TGTGCCAGCAGCTCACAGGACAGGTCCGCCTACGAGCAGTACTTC. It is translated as CASSSQDRSAYEQYF.